One and the same sample provided the 10 T cell receptor beta chains below, sequenced in a study of blood T cell repertoires in COVID-19. Measured with immunoSEQ multiplex PCR; TCRdb has only the in-frame clones, and not every one. The sample includes some 48,000 clones, 85% of them seen just once. Source material: peripheral blood. The source of these receptors is a woman aged 60-75 years with acute or convalescent COVID-19.

V is TRBV4-1 and J is TRBJ2-1; TRBD2 matches 10 bases. Germline V gene sequence: CDR1 MGHRA, CDR2 YSYEKL. V was clipped by 3 bases and J by 3 bases; unmatched bases: 8. The CDR3 sequence is 17 residues long. The CDR3, as DNA: TGCGCCAGCAGCCAGGGGAGCGGGGGGGGTAACTACAATGAGCAGTTCTTC. Translated: CASSQGSGGGNYNEQFF.

A single count supports this clone. The rearrangement joins TRBV9 to TRBJ1-1, with D hard to call. The length of the CDR3 is 15 residues. From germline, CDR1 is SGDLS and CDR2 YYNGEE. The germline V and J ends were trimmed by 0 bases and 1 base, with 10 bases remaining between them. DNA for the CDR3: TGTGCCAGCAGCGTAGCAGTGGCACCGAACACTGAAGCTTTCTTT. Protein product: CASSVAVAPNTEAFF.

This sequence joins TRBV12-3 or TRBV12-4 and TRBJ1-5; D not certain. Trimming took off 4 bases at V and 0 bases at J, with 4 bases between the two ends. This CDR3 contains 13 residues. CDR3 loop: CASSYSSNQPQHF. CDR3 bases: TGTGCCAGCAGTTACAGTAGCAATCAGCCCCAGCATTTT.

The genes are TRBV4-1 and TRBJ2-2; 7 bases align to TRBD2. Germline assignment: CDR1 MGHRA and CDR2 YSYEKL. Trimming removed 3 bases from V and 5 bases from J; junction bases left unmatched: 15. This CDR3 region has 18 residues. DNA for the CDR3: TGCGCCAGCAGCCAGAACGAGAGAACGGGGGGTCAAACCGGGGAGCTGTTTTTT. This gives the protein CASSQNERTGGQTGELFF.

The rearrangement links TRBV14 to TRBJ2-5, with 12 positions matching TRBD2. The germline V gene has CDR1 SGHDN and CDR2 FVKESK. The CDR3 sequence is 18 residues long. Germline trimming cut 1 base from V and 2 bases from J; bases unmatched to any gene: 8. The CDR3 spells CASSQGLAGDNLQETQYF. The DNA for the CDR3 is TGTGCCAGCAGCCAAGGACTAGCGGGGGACAACCTTCAAGAGACCCAGTACTTC.

This chain connects TRBV12-5 to TRBJ2-7; 10 nucleotides match TRBD1. CDR3 size: 13 residues. Germline values: CDR1 LGHNT, CDR2 FRNRAP. The junction had 12 bases not matched to a gene; V was cut back by 6 bases and J by 13 bases. CDR3 in amino acids: CASGQSGTGVHYF. As DNA, the CDR3 is TGTGCTAGTGGACAATCCGGGACAGGGGTTCATTACTTC.

The chain has TRBV5-4 and TRBJ2-3, with 9 nucleotides matching TRBD2. The CDR3 is made up of 14 amino acids. Germline V gene sequence: CDR1 SGHNT, CDR2 YYREEE (reference sequence). V lost 3 bases and J lost 2; bases outside the gene matches: 1. CDR3 DNA sequence: TGTGCCAGCAGCTCTAGCGGGATCACAGATACGCAGTATTTT. It encodes CASSSSGITDTQYF.

The table lists this clone with a few counts. The chain has TRBV19 and TRBJ1-1, with D maybe TRBD1 (5 bases). This CDR3 comprises 11 residues. The V end was cut by 4 bases, the J end by 7 bases, with 7 bases between. From germline, CDR1 is LNHDA and CDR2 SQIVND (reference sequence). As DNA, the CDR3 is TGTGCCAGTAGTAACAGGCTTGAAGCTTTCTTT. Amino acids: CASSNRLEAFF.

The chain combines TRBV3-1 (or the pseudogene TRBV3-2) with TRBJ2-7, with 10 nucleotides matching TRBD2. V lost 6 bases, J lost 2 bases, and 7 bases stayed unmatched. The CDR3 is 15 residues long. The germline V gene encodes CDR1 LGHDT and CDR2 YNNKEL (reference sequence). The CDR3 sequence is CASSEVAGGTYEQYF. CDR3 in DNA: TGTGCCAGCAGTGAGGTAGCGGGGGGCACCTACGAGCAGTACTTC.

The V call is TRBV24-1, the J call TRBJ1-2; 7 bases agree with TRBD1. CDR3 length: 14 amino acids. V trimming: 4 bases; J trimming: 3 bases; junction bases outside the gene matches: 4. CDR1 is KGHDR and CDR2 is SFDVKD in the germline V gene. Written as DNA, the CDR3 is TGTGCCACCAGTGAACCTGACAGGGACTATGGCTACACCTTC. Amino acid sequence: CATSEPDRDYGYTF.